Below are 13 T cell receptor beta chains sequenced from a single sample in a study of beta chain features in type 1 diabetes. The isolated RNA, all of it, was reverse transcribed, so expressed TCRB transcripts were what got sequenced. Here immunoSEQ multiplex PCR was the method, and the copy in TCRdb shows in-frame clones only, minus some. This sample has approximately 100,000 clones; 30% to 50% occur once, and the top ten carry less than 0.08%. The source material was stem cell memory CD4+ T cells from blood. The receptors come from a woman younger than 35 in good health.

The genes are TRBV7-9 and TRBJ1-3; a weak D match, TRBD1 (6 bases). Germline V gene data show CDR1 as SEHNR and CDR2 as FQNEAQ (reference sequence). This CDR3 contains 16 residues. Deletions cut 0 bases from V and 2 bases from J, with 11 bases between. For the CDR3, the DNA is TGTGCCAGCAGCTTAGCGGGGGCGAGGGCTGGAAACACCATATATTTT. Residues: CASSLAGARAGNTIYF.

A note on this clone: Other DNA sequences in the sample encode the same CDR3. V usage is TRBV5-1 and J usage is TRBJ2-1; TRBD2 agrees at 10 bases. With V trimmed by 3 bases and J by 4 bases, 4 bases remained unmatched. This CDR3 contains 15 residues. In germline, CDR1 is SGHRS, CDR2 YFSETQ. The CDR3 region has the DNA TGCGCCAGCAGCTCTAGCGGGAGTTCTTACAATGAGCAGTTCTTC. This gives the protein CASSSSGSSYNEQFF.

This clone was detected only a few times. The chain combines TRBV5-1 with TRBJ1-5, with 7 bases lining up with TRBD1. In germline, CDR1 is SGHRS, CDR2 YFSETQ. The CDR3 is made up of 15 amino acids. V shed 4 bases, J shed 6 bases, and the junction held 10 bases outside the gene matches. CDR3 region: CASSVGTAGRQPQHF. The DNA of the CDR3 is TGCGCCAGCAGCGTGGGGACAGCGGGACGTCAGCCCCAGCATTTT.

This clone was detected only a few times. The chain employs TRBV18 and TRBJ2-1, with D possibly being TRBD2 (6 bases). CDR1 and CDR2 (germline): KGHSH, LQKENI. This CDR3 comprises 12 residues. Trimming stripped 4 bases from V and 11 bases from J, with 12 bases between. CDR3 in amino acids: CASSQIGLQQFF. CDR3 DNA sequence: TGTGCCAGCTCACAAATCGGACTACAGCAGTTCTTC.

This clone was detected only a few times. The chain uses TRBV18 and TRBJ2-7; 12 bases fit TRBD2. This CDR3 has 14 residues. The V segment lost 3 bases and the J segment 5 bases; nucleotides outside the gene matches: 2. CDR1 is KGHSH and CDR2 is LQKENI in the germline V gene. CDR3 in amino acids: CASSPTSGRNEQYF. The CDR3 DNA sequence: TGTGCCAGCTCACCTACTAGCGGGAGGAACGAGCAGTACTTC.

This chain joins TRBV4-1 and TRBJ2-3, with 8 bases fitting TRBD2. V trimming: 5 bases; J trimming: 6 bases; junction bases outside the gene matches: 10. CDR3 length: 15 residues. Per germline, CDR1 MGHRA and CDR2 YSYEKL. The CDR3 DNA follows: TGCGCCAGCAGCTCTACTAGCGGAGCTCTGGATACGCAGTATTTT. Protein: CASSSTSGALDTQYF.

This rearrangement joins TRBV15 to TRBJ1-1; a possible D gene is TRBD1 (5 bases). The germline V gene encodes CDR1 LNHNV and CDR2 YYDKDF (reference sequence). The V end was cut by 1 base, the J end by 6 bases, with 18 bases between. The CDR3 runs 16 residues. The CDR3 reads CATSRGGGREVAEAFF. In DNA, the CDR3 is TGTGCCACCAGCAGAGGGGGTGGCAGGGAGGTCGCTGAAGCTTTCTTT.

The V and J genes are TRBV7-2 and TRBJ2-2; possible D gene TRBD1, 6 bases. Germline V lookup: CDR1 SGHTA, CDR2 FQGNSA. Deletions cut 1 base from V and 7 bases from J, with 13 bases between. This CDR3 is built from 15 residues. The CDR3 loop reads CASSLGPGAIGELFF. The DNA of the CDR3 is TGTGCCAGCAGCTTAGGCCCAGGGGCGATCGGGGAGCTGTTTTTT.

V is TRBV7-9 and J is TRBJ1-1; D not certain. CDR1 is SEHNR, CDR2 FQNEAQ, per germline (reference sequence). The CDR3 length is 16 residues. The V end lost 5 bases, the J end lost 2 bases, and 18 bases lay between the germline ends. Here the CDR3 reads CASSTDLRGRNTEAFF. The DNA of the CDR3 is TGTGCCAGCAGCACCGACTTGAGAGGGCGTAACACTGAAGCTTTCTTT.

This rearrangement joins TRBV19 to TRBJ2-1; 10 bases align to TRBD2. Germline V gene sequence: CDR1 LNHDA, CDR2 SQIVND (reference sequence). This CDR3 is 14 amino acids long. J was trimmed by 7 bases and V by 9 bases; bases with no gene match: 9. In DNA, the CDR3 is TGTGCCAGCCAGAAAGCGGGGGGGTGGAATGAGCAGTTCTTC. The encoded protein is CASQKAGGWNEQFF.

This chain links TRBV19 with TRBJ1-5; 7 bases are shared with TRBD1. Germline-derived CDR1 and CDR2 are LNHDA and SQIVND (reference sequence). The V gene end was trimmed by 5 bases and the J gene end by 2 bases; junction bases not matched to a gene: 6. The CDR3 covers 15 residues. CDR3 nucleotide sequence: TGTGCCAGTAGTGGGACAGCAAGGGGCAATCAGCCCCAGCATTTT. Translation: CASSGTARGNQPQHF. Filled out from reference TRBV19 and TRBJ1-5, the complete variable domain reads DGGITQSPKYLFRKEGQNVTLSCEQNLNHDAMYWYRQDPGQGLRLIYYSQIVNDFQKGDIAEGYSVSREKKESFPLTVTSAQKNPTAFYLCASSGTARGNQPQHFGDGTRLSIL.

A note on this clone: The junction differs from germline at one of its ends, possibly a read error. V gene TRBV4-3 combines with J gene TRBJ2-7; 8 nucleotides match TRBD1. Germline lookup yields CDR1 LGHNA and CDR2 YSLEER. The CDR3 has 13 amino acids. In nucleotides, the CDR3 is TGCGCCAGCAGCCACCGAACGGGGACAGGTTTTACCTTC. It specifies CASSHRTGTGFTF.

This clone was observed a few times. The chain carries TRBV19 and TRBJ1-2; 10 nucleotides line up with TRBD1. The CDR3 spans 15 residues. In germline, CDR1 is LNHDA, CDR2 SQIVND (reference sequence). J gave up 4 bases and V 6 bases, and 8 bases lay outside the gene matches. Here the CDR3 reads CASSQGTGDSYGYTF. CDR3 sequence (DNA): TGTGCCAGTAGCCAAGGGACAGGGGATTCCTATGGCTACACCTTC.